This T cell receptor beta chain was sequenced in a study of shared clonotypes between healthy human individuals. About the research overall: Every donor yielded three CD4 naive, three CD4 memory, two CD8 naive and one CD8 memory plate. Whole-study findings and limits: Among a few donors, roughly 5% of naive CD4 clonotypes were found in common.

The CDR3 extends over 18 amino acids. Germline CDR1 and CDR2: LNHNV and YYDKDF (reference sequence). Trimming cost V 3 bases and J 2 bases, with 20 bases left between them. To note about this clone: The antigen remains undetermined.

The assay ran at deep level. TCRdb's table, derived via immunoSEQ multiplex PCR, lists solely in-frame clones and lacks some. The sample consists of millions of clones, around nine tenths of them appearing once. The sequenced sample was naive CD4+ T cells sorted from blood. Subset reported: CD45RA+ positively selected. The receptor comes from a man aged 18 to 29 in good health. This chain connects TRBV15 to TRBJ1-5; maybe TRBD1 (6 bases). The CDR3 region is CATSSSQTGPIGNQPQHF. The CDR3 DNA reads TGTGCCACCAGCAGTTCCCAGACAGGACCAATAGGCAATCAGCCCCAGCATTTT.